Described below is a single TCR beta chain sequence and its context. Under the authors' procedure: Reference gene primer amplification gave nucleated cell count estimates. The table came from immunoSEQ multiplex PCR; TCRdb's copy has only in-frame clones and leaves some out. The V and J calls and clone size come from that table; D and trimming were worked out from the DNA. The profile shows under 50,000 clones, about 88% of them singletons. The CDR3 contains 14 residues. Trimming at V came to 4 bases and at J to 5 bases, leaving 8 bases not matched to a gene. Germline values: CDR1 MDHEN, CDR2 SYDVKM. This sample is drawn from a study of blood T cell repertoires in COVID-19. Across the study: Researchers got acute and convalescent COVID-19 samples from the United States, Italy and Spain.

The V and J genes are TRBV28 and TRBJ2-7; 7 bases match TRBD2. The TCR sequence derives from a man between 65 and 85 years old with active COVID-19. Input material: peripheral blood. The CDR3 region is CASSSGTILHEQYF. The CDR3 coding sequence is TGTGCCAGCAGTTCCGGGACTATATTACACGAGCAGTACTTC.